These T cell receptor beta chains were read from a single sample in a study of early T cells in non-severe SARS-CoV-2 infection. TCRdb itself ran the 5' RACE reads through MiXCR, one entry per CDR3 protein. The data contain about 35,000 distinct CDR3 sequences, 4.7% of them singletons. Sequencing used whole blood. All receptors derive from an adult who was a healthcare worker with PCR-confirmed SARS-CoV-2 infection or an uninfected control (not recorded which). CDR3s include the opening cysteine and the closing phenylalanine or tryptophan. Each record gives: clone size, D gene, CDR3 length, V gene, J gene, CDR3 DNA, CDR3 protein. A D gene is named only where the DNA matches it firmly. Not every row has a clone size; where given, it reads once, few, many or a size class.

many	-	11	TRBV28	TRBJ2-5	TGTGCCAGCAGTTACGAGGAGACCCAGTACTTC	CASSYEETQYF
many	TRBD2	15	TRBV5-1	TRBJ2-1	TGCGCCAGCAGGCACCCTAGCGGGGGGAACAATGGGCAGTTCTTC	CASRHPSGGNNGQFF
-	TRBD2	15	TRBV7-6	TRBJ2-1	TGTGCCAGCAGCCTTTCTAGCGGGGCCTTGAATGAGCAGTTCTTC	CASSLSSGALNEQFF
-	TRBD1	14	TRBV9	TRBJ1-6	TGTGCCAGCAGAAGACAGGGAACAGATTCACCCCTCCACTTT	CASRRQGTDSPLHF
many	-	15	TRBV21-1	TRBJ2-2	TGTGCCAGCAGCAAAAAAAACAGGGCAGCCGGGGAGCTGTTTTTT	CASSKKNRAAGELFF
few	-	15	TRBV7-3	TRBJ2-5	TGTGCCAGCAGCTTGTCGGGGGCGTACCAAGAGACCCAGTACTTC	CASSLSGAYQETQYF
many	-	16	TRBV6-5	TRBJ1-6	TGTGCCAGCAGTTACTCGGACAGTCCCACCAATTCACCCCTCCACTTT	CASSYSDSPTNSPLHF
many	TRBD1	15	TRBV11-2	TRBJ2-1	TGTGCCAGCAGCTTGGCGGGACAGGGTTGGCATGAGCAGTTCTTC	CASSLAGQGWHEQFF
many	TRBD2	16	TRBV9	TRBJ2-7	TGTGCCAGCAGCCCACGGACTAGCGGGAGGACCTACGAGCAGTACTTC	CASSPRTSGRTYEQYF
many	-	16	TRBV10-2	TRBJ2-1	TGCGCCAGCAGTGAGCCAGGACTACCCTCCTACAATGAGCAGTTCTTC	CASSEPGLPSYNEQFF
many	TRBD1	15	TRBV7-9	TRBJ2-7	TGTGCCAGCAGCTCCGGACCGGGACAGGTTTACGAGCAGTACTTC	CASSSGPGQVYEQYF
many	-	14	TRBV20-1	TRBJ1-4	TGCAGTGCTAGTTGGGGGGCTACCAATGAAAAACTGTTTTTT	CSASWGATNEKLFF
-	-	16	TRBV11-2	TRBJ1-6	TGTGCCAGCAGCTTACGCCCCGGGCCTTATAATTCACCCCTCCACTTT	CASSLRPGPYNSPLHF
many	-	16	TRBV20-1	TRBJ2-3	TGCAGTGCTAGAGTAGGGGGGTGGAAACAAACAGATACGCAGTATTTT	CSARVGGWKQTDTQYF
many	-	14	TRBV28	TRBJ1-4	TGTGCCAGCAGTAGAGGACGGTTTGGGGAAAAACTGTTTTTT	CASSRGRFGEKLFF
many	TRBD1	18	TRBV28	TRBJ2-6	TGTGCCAGCAGCAAGGGAGACAGGGGATCAGCCGGGGCCAACGTCCTGACTTTC	CASSKGDRGSAGANVLTF
many	-	13	TRBV3-1	TRBJ2-7	TGTGCCAGCAGCCAGGGGGACGCCTACGAGCAGTACTTC	CASSQGDAYEQYF
many	-	16	TRBV28	TRBJ2-2	TGTGCCAGCAGTTTTCAATCCCGAGAGAACACCGGGGAGCTGTTTTTT	CASSFQSRENTGELFF
many	-	17	TRBV29-1	TRBJ2-5	TGCAGCGTTGGGGCGGAGGCGGACTATATCGGAGGAGAGACCCAGTACTTC	CSVGAEADYIGGETQYF
many	-	13	TRBV5-1	TRBJ1-1	TGCGCCAGCAGCTACAGGGAGAACACTGAAGCTTTCTTT	CASSYRENTEAFF
many	-	15	TRBV5-1	TRBJ1-4	TGCGCCAGCAGCTACACAGCGGCAACTAATGAAAAACTGTTTTTT	CASSYTAATNEKLFF
many	TRBD2	15	TRBV10-3	TRBJ2-3	TGTGCCATCAGCCTTAGCGGGGGTGAAACAGATACGCAGTATTTT	CAISLSGGETDTQYF